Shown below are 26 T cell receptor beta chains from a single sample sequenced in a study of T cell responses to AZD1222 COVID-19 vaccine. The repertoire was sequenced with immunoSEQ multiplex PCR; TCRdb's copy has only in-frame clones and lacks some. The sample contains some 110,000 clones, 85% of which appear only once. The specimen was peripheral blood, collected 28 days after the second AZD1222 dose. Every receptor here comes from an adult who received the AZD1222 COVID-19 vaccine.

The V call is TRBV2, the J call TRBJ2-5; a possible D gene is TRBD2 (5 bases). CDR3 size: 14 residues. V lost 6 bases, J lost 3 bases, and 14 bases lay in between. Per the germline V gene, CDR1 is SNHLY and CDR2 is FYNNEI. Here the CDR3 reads CASSLGLVKETQYF. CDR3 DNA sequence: TGTGCCAGCAGCCTCGGACTTGTTAAAGAGACCCAGTACTTC.

CDR3 sequence reads: CATSVWADNQPQHF. DNA of the CDR3: TGTGCCACCAGTGTTTGGGCCGATAATCAGCCCCAGCATTTT. This chain uses TRBV24-1 with TRBJ1-5; D remains unclear. Trimming stripped 5 bases from V and 4 bases from J, with 11 bases between. The germline V gene encodes CDR1 KGHDR and CDR2 SFDVKD. This CDR3 comprises 14 residues.

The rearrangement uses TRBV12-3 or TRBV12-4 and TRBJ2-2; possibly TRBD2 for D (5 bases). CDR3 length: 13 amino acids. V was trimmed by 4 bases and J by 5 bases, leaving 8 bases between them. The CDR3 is CASSWTRTGELFF. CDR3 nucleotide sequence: TGTGCCAGCAGTTGGACTCGAACCGGGGAGCTGTTTTTT.

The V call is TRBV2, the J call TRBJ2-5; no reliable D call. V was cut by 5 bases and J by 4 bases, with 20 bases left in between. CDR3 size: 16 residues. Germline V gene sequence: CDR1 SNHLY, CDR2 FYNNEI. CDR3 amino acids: CASSPGHGSISETQYF. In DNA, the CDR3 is TGTGCCAGCAGTCCTGGCCACGGGTCCATCTCAGAGACCCAGTACTTC.

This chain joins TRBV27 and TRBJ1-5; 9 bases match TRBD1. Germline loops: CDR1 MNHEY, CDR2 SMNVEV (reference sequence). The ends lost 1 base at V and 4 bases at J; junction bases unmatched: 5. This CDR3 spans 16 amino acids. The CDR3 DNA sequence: TGTGCCAGCAGTTTATTTGGGACAGGGAATAATCAGCCCCAGCATTTT. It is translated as CASSLFGTGNNQPQHF.

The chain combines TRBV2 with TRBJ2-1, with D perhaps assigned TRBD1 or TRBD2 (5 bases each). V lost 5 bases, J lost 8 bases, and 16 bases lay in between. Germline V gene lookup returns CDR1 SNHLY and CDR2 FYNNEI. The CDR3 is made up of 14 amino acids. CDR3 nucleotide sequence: TGTGCCAGCAGTACTCTTGGGGGTTTTGATGAGCAGTTCTTC. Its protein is CASSTLGGFDEQFF.

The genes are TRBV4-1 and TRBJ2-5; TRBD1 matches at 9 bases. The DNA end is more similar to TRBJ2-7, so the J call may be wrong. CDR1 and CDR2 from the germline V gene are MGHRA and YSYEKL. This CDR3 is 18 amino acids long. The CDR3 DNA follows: TGCGCCAGCAGCCAAGATTCAGGGGCGGGGACAGGGAGTCACGAGCAGTACTTC. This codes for CASSQDSGAGTGSHEQYF.

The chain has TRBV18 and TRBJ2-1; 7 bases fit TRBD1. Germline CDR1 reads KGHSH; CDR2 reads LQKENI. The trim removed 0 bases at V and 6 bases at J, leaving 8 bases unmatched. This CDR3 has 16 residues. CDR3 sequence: CASSPPIRDSLNEQFF. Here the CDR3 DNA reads TGTGCCAGCTCACCACCGATAAGGGACAGTCTCAATGAGCAGTTCTTC.

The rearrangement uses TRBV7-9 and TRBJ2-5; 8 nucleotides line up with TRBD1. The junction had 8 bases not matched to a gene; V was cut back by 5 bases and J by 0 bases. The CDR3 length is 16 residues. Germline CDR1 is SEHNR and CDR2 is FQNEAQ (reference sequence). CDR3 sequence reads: CASSLGQGGYQETQYF. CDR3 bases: TGTGCCAGCAGCCTCGGACAGGGTGGTTACCAAGAGACCCAGTACTTC.

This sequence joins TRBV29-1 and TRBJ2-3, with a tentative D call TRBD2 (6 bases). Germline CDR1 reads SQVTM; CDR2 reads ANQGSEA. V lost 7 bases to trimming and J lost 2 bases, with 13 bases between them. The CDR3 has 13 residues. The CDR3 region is CSADSGSTDTQYF. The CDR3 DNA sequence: TGCAGCGCAGATAGCGGCTCCACAGATACGCAGTATTTT.

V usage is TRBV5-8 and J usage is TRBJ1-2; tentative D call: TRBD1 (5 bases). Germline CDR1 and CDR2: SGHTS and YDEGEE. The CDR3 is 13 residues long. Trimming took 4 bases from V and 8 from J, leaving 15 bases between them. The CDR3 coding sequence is TGTGCCAGCAGCCAGGACCGGGGCAGGGGCTACACCTTC. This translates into CASSQDRGRGYTF.

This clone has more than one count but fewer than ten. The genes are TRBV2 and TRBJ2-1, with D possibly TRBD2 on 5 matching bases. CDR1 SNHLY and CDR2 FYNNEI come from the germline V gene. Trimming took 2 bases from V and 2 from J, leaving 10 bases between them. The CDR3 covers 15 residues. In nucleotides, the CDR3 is TGTGCCAGCAGTGAAAGTGAGGGAACCTACAATGAGCAGTTCTTC. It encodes CASSESEGTYNEQFF.

The CDR3 reads CASSRASGNNEQFF. The CDR3 region has the DNA TGTGCCAGCAGTCGGGCTAGCGGGAACAATGAGCAGTTCTTC. This chain joins TRBV11-2 and TRBJ2-1; 9 nucleotides agree with TRBD2. There are 14 residues in the CDR3. Germline V gene lookup returns CDR1 SGHAT and CDR2 FQNNGV. Trimming took 6 bases from V and 5 from J; bases not matched to a gene: 5.

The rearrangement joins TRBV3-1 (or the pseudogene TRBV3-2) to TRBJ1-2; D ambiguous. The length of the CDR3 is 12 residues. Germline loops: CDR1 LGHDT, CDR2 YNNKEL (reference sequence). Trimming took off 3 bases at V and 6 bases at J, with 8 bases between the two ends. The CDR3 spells CASSHGSNGYTF. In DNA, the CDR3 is TGTGCCAGCAGCCACGGAAGCAATGGCTACACCTTC.

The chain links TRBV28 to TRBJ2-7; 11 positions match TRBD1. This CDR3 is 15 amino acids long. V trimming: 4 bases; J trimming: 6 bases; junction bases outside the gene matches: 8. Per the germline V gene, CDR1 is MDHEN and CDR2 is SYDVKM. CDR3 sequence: CASSSPGTGGGEQYF. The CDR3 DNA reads TGTGCCAGCAGTTCCCCCGGGACAGGGGGAGGCGAGCAGTACTTC.

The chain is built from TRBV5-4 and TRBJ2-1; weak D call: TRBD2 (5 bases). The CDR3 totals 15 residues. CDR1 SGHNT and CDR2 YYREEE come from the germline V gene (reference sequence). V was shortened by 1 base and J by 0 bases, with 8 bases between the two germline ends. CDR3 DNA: TGTGCCAGCAGCTTGAGCGGACCCTCCTACAATGAGCAGTTCTTC. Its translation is CASSLSGPSYNEQFF.

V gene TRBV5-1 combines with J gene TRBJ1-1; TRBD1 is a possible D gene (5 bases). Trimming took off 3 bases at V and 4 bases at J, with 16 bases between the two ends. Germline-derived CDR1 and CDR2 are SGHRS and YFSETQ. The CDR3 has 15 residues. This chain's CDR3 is CASSSPGSGSTEAFF. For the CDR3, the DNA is TGCGCCAGCAGCTCACCAGGGTCGGGAAGCACTGAAGCTTTCTTT.

The CDR3 bases are TGTGCCAGCAGTTCCGACCGGGGGGCATACACCGGGGAGCTGTTTTTT. Protein: CASSSDRGAYTGELFF. The V call is TRBV27, the J call TRBJ2-2; D is possibly TRBD2 (7 bases). This CDR3 is built from 16 residues. Germline V lookup: CDR1 MNHEY, CDR2 SMNVEV (reference sequence). V lost 4 bases and J 3 bases, leaving 15 bases between the germline ends.

The DNA for the CDR3 is TGTGCCAGCAGCCTTACAGATACGCAGTATTTT. Translated, it gives CASSLTDTQYF. The J gene is TRBJ2-3, the V gene TRBV7-9; D is unresolved. The CDR3 length is 11 residues. The V end lost 5 bases, the J end lost 3 bases, and 3 bases lay between the germline ends. CDR1 SEHNR and CDR2 FQNEAQ come from the germline V gene (reference sequence).

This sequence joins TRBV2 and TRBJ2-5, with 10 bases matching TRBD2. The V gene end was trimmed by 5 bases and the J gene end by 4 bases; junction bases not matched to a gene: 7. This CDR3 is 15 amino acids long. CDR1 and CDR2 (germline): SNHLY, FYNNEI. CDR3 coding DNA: TGTGCCAGCAGTCCCAGCGGGGGGGTCCGAGAGACCCAGTACTTC. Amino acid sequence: CASSPSGGVRETQYF.

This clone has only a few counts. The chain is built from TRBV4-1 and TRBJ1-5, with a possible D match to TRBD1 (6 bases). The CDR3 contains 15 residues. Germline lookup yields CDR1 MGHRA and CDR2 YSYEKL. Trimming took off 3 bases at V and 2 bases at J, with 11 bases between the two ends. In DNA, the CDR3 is TGCGCCAGCAGCCAGAATTACAGGGGCAATCAGCCCCAGCATTTT. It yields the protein CASSQNYRGNQPQHF.

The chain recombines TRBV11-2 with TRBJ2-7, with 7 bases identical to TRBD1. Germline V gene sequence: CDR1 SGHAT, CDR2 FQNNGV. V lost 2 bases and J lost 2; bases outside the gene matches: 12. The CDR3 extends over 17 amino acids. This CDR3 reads CASSLSPATGTAYEQYF. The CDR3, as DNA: TGTGCCAGCAGCTTATCGCCCGCGACAGGGACGGCCTACGAGCAGTACTTC.

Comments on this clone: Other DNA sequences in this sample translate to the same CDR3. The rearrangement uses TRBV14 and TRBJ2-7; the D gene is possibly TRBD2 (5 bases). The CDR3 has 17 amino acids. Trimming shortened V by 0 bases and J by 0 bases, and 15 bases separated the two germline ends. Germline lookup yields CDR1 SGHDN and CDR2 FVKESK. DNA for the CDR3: TGTGCCAGCAGCCAAGATCTTTCCCCGGGATACTCCTACGAGCAGTACTTC. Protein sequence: CASSQDLSPGYSYEQYF.

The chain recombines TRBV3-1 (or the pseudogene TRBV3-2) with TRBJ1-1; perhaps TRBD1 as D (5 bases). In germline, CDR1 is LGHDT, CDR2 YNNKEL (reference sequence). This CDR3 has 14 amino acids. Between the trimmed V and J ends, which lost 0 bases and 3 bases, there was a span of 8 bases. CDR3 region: CASSQEGGDTEAFF. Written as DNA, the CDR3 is TGTGCCAGCAGCCAAGAGGGGGGGGACACTGAAGCTTTCTTT.

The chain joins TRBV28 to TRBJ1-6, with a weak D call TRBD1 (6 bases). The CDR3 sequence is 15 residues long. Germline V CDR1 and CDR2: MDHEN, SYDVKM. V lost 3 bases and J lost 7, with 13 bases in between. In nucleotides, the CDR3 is TGTGCCAGCAGTTTTGGGGGCGATGGGAATTCACCCCTCCACTTT. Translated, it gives CASSFGGDGNSPLHF.

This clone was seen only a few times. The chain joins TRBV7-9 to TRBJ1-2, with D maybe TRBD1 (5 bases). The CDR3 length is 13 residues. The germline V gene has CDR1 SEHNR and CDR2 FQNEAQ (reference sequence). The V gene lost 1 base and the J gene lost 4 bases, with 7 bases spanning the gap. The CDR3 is CASSLDGAYGYTF. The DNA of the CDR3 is TGTGCCAGCAGCTTAGACGGGGCCTATGGCTACACCTTC.